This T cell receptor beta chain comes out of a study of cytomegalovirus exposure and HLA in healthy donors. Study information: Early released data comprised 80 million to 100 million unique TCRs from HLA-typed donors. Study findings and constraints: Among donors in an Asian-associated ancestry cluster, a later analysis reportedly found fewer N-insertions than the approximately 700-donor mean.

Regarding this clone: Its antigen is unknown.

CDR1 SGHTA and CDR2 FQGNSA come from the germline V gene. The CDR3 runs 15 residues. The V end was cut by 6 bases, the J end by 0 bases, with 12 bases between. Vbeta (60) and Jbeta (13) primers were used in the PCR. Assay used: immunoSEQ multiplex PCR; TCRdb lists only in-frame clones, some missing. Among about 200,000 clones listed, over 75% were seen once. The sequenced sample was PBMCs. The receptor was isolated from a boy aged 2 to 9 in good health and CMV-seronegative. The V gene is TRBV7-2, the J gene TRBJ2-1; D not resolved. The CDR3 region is CASRSHLSSYNEQFF. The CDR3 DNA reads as TGTGCCAGCAGAAGTCACTTAAGCTCCTACAATGAGCAGTTCTTC.